This TCR beta chain was retrieved from a study of T cell responses to AZD1222 COVID-19 vaccine. General observations from the study: At study baseline, merely five or six AZD1222 recipients were seropositive. Every sample of the repertoires postdated the peak T cell response.

The CDR3 loop spans 14 amino acids. The ends lost 3 bases at V and 5 bases at J; junction bases unmatched: 5. Per the germline V gene, CDR1 is GTSNPN and CDR2 is SVGIG (reference sequence). Measured with immunoSEQ multiplex PCR; TCRdb has only the in-frame clones, and not every one. The profile covers roughly 150,000 clones, with just over 90% appearing a single time and less than 1.3% taken by the ten largest. Comments on this clone: The antigen remains unidentified.

The chain links TRBV30 to TRBJ1-5, with 9 bases that match TRBD1. Sequenced material: peripheral blood, taken 28 days after the second AZD1222 dose. The TCR sequence derives from an adult who received the AZD1222 COVID-19 vaccine. The DNA of the CDR3 is TGTGCCTGGAGGGGGACAGGGCGGCATCAGCCCCAGCATTTT. Translating gives CAWRGTGRHQPQHF.